The text below deals with one T cell receptor (beta chain). The antigen remains unidentified. Sequencing used immunoSEQ v3. Sequenced by immunoSEQ multiplex PCR; TCRdb stores in-frame clones only, minus some. Of about 52,000 clones listed, approximately 79% are singletons. This entry is derived from a study of TIL therapy for anti-PD-1-resistant metastatic lung cancer. Time point defined: pre-treatment sample, taken before nivolumab and TIL therapy. Stage 4 NSCLC adults joined between 2017 and January 2020. This CDR3 has 14 amino acids. V was cut by 5 bases and J by 4 bases, with 14 bases left in between. Per germline, CDR1 SEHNR and CDR2 FQNEAQ (reference sequence). Study-level findings and limits: The cohort had more treatment-naive, never-smoker and oncogene-addicted patients than typical. After infusion, TIL clonotypes partly replaced peripheral T cells and declined over months.

This sample comprised blood, obtained at baseline. This clonotype originated in a woman aged 25-85 years with non-small cell lung cancer. The V gene is TRBV7-9, the J gene TRBJ1-1; weak D call: TRBD1 (5 bases). CDR3 sequence (DNA): TGTGCCAGCAGCCTAGTGGGGGGGGGCACTGAAGCTTTCTTT. It specifies CASSLVGGGTEAFF.